These 3 T cell receptor beta chains share one sample of origin, sequenced in a study of glioma-infiltrating T cells after dendritic cell vaccination. Time point reported: after dendritic cell vaccination, including at tumor progression/relapse. Clones were sequenced by immunoSEQ multiplex PCR, and TCRdb holds only the in-frame ones, with some missing. The sample lists approximately 50,000 clones, about nine tenths seen once, with roughly 5% in the top ten. The specimen comprised blood, sampled after dendritic cell vaccination. The receptors shown here come from a human donor with glioblastoma.

The chain employs TRBV7-2 and TRBJ2-1; D gene unclear. Deletions cut 5 bases from V and 5 bases from J, with 13 bases between. The CDR3 spans 14 residues. Germline V gene lookup returns CDR1 SGHTA and CDR2 FQGNSA. For the CDR3, the DNA is TGTGCCAGCAGCGTCTACTCCGCGAACAATGAGCAGTTCTTC. The encoded protein is CASSVYSANNEQFF.

This chain uses TRBV7-8 with TRBJ2-5; 8 bases are a match to TRBD2. This CDR3 is 13 amino acids long. The J segment lost 7 bases and the V segment lost 5 bases, leaving 6 bases of the junction unmatched. Germline V gene sequence: CDR1 SGHVS, CDR2 FQNEAQ. CDR3 coding DNA: TGTGCCAGCAGCCTTGGGCGGGGGGCGACCCAGTACTTC. It encodes CASSLGRGATQYF. Variable domain in full (rest from reference TRBV7-8 and TRBJ2-5): GAGVSQSPRYKVAKRGQDVALRCDPISGHVSLFWYQQALGQGPEFLTYFQNEAQLDKSGLPSDRFFAERPEGSVSTLKIQRTQQEDSAVYLCASSLGRGATQYFGPGTRLLVL.

The chain employs TRBV11-1 and TRBJ2-3; TRBD2 agrees at 12 bases. CDR1 and CDR2 from the germline V gene are SGHAT and FQDESV (reference sequence). This CDR3 contains 16 residues. The V gene end was trimmed by 4 bases and the J gene end by 0 bases; junction bases not matched to a gene: 2. The CDR3 region has the DNA TGTGCCAGCAGCTCCGGGACTAGCGGGAGCACAGATACGCAGTATTTT. Its translation: CASSSGTSGSTDTQYF.